This entry concerns a single T cell receptor (beta chain). Its target is not known. TCRdb re-called the 5' RACE reads and gives one entry per CDR3 protein, without DNA. In total, the table holds about 460,000 distinct CDR3 sequences. These data belong to a study of T cells expressing NK-cell markers. Points from the study as a whole: In a group of five to seven donors, dominant NKG2C+ clonotypes represented about 1.0-8% of CD8+ T cells.

This receptor was obtained from a woman in her 50s in good health. Sequencing was done on a sample of blood T cells: a sorted CD56 or NKG2C T cell subset, CD4+ or CD8+ T cells, or bulk PBMC T cells (not recorded which).

Here the CDR3 reads CASKNPGANEQFF. This rearrangement joins TRBV12-3 or TRBV12-4 to TRBJ2-1; no DNA is available, so the TRBD1 call from TCRdb remains unchecked. The CDR3 extends over 13 amino acids.